This T cell receptor (beta chain) comes out of a study of blood T cell repertoires in COVID-19. Background on the study: The cDNA or gDNA used as material had been derived from T cells, B-cell-depleted T cells, or PBMCs.

This CDR3 comprises 14 residues. V shed 7 bases and J shed 5 bases, with 14 bases lying between them. Germline-derived CDR1 and CDR2 are LNHDA and SQIVND (reference sequence). In the authors' methods: Amplifying reference gene primers gave estimates of nucleated cell counts. Method: immunoSEQ multiplex PCR; TCRdb's copy keeps in-frame clones and lacks some. That table gives V, J and clone size, and the DNA gave D and trimming. The table lists some 180,000 clones, 70% to 85% of them singletons. The sequence came from a man aged 50-59 years who had recovered from COVID-19. The chain uses TRBV19 and TRBJ1-4; possibly TRBD1 for D (5 bases). The sample taken for sequencing was peripheral blood. For the CDR3, the DNA is TGTGCCAGTAAGGAAGAGTCAGGGAATGAAAAACTGTTTTTT. This encodes CASKEESGNEKLFF.